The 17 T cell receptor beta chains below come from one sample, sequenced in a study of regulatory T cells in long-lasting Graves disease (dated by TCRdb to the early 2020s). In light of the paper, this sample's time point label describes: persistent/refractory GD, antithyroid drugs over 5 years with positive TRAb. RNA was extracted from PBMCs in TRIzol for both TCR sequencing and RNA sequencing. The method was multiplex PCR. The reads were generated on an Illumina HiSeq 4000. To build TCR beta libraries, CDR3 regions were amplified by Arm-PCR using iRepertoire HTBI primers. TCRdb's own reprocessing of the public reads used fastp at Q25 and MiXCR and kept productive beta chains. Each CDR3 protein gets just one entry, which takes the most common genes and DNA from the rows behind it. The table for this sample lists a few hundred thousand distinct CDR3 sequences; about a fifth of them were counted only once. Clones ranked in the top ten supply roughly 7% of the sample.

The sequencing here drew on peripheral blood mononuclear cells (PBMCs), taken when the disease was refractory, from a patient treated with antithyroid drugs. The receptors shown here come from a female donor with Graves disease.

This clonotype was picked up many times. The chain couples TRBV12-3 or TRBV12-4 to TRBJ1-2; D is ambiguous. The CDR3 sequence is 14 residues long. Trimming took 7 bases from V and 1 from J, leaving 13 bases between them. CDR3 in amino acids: CASTAIRFNYGYTF. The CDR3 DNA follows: TGTGCCAGCACCGCAATCAGGTTTAACTATGGCTACACCTTC.

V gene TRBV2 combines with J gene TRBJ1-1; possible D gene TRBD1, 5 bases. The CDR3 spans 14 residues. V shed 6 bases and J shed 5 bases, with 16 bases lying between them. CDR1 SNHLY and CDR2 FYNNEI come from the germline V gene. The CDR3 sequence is CASRGEGSRTEAFF. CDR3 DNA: TGTGCCAGCAGAGGGGAGGGCTCGCGGACTGAAGCTTTCTTT.

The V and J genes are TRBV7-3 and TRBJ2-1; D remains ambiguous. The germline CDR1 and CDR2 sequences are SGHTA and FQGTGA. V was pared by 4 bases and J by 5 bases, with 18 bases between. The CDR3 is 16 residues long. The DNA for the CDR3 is TGTGCCAGCAGCTCGATGGGTGTCCTCGCAGACAATGAGCAGTTCTTC. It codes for CASSSMGVLADNEQFF.

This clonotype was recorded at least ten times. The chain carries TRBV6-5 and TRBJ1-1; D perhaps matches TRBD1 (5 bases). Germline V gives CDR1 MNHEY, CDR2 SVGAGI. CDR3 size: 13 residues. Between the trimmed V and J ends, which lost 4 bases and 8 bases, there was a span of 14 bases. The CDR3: CASSWGRDVEAFF. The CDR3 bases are TGTGCCAGCAGTTGGGGCAGGGATGTCGAAGCTTTCTTT.

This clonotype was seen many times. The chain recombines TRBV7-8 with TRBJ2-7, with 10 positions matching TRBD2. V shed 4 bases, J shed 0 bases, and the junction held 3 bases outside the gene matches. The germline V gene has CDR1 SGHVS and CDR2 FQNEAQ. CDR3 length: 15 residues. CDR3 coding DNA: TGTGCCAGCAGCTCCGGGACTAGCGACTCCTACGAGCAGTACTTC. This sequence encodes CASSSGTSDSYEQYF.

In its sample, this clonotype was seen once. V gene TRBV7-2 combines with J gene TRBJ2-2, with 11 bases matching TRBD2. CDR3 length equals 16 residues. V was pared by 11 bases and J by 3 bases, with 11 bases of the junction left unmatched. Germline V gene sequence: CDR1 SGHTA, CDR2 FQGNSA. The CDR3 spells CACLAGGIVDTGELFF. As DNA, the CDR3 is TGTGCCTGTCTAGCGGGGGGAATTGTAGACACCGGGGAGCTGTTTTTT. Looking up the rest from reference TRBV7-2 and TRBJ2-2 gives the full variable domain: GAGVSQSPSNKVTEKGKDVELRCDPISGHTALYWYRQSLGQGLEFLIYFQGNSAPDKSGLPSDRFSAERTGGSVSTLTIQRTQQEDSAVYLCACLAGGIVDTGELFFGEGSRLTVL.

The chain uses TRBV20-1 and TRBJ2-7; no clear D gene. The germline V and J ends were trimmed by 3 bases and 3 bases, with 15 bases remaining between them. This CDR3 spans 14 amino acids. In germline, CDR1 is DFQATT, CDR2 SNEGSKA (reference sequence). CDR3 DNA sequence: TGCAGTGCTAGCCCTTCCATTGGGCGCTACGAGCAGTACTTC. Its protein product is CSASPSIGRYEQYF.

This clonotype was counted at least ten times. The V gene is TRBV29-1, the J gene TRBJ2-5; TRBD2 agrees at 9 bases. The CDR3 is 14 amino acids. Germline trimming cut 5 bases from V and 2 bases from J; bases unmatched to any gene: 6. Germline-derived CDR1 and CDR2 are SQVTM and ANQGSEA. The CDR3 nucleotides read TGCAGCGTTCCACTAGCGGGTGTACAAGAGACCCAGTACTTC. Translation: CSVPLAGVQETQYF.

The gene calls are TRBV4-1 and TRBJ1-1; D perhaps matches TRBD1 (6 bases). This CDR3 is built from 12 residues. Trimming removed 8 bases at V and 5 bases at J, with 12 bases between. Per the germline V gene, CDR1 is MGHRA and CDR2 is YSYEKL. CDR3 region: CASGQSWTEAFF. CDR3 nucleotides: TGCGCCAGCGGACAGAGCTGGACTGAAGCTTTCTTT.

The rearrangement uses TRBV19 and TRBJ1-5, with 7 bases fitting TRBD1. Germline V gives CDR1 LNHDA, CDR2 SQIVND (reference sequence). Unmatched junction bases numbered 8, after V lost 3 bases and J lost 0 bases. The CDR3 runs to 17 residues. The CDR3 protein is CASSMISGTDSNQPQHF. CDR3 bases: TGTGCCAGTAGTATGATCTCCGGGACAGATAGCAATCAGCCCCAGCATTTT.

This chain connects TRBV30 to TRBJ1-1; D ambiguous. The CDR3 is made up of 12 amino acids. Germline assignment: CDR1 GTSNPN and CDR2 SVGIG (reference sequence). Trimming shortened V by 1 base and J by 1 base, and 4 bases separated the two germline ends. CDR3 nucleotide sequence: TGTGCCTGGAGTGAGTCGAACACTGAAGCTTTCTTT. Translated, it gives CAWSESNTEAFF.

The CDR3 sequence is CAAATHQETQYF. In DNA form, the CDR3 reads TGTGCCGCAGCTACTCACCAAGAGACCCAGTACTTC. The V and J genes are TRBV10-3 and TRBJ2-5; D gene uncertain. The V end lost 11 bases, the J end lost 0 bases, and 10 bases lay between the germline ends. This CDR3 is built from 12 residues. Per germline, CDR1 ENHRY and CDR2 SYGVKD.

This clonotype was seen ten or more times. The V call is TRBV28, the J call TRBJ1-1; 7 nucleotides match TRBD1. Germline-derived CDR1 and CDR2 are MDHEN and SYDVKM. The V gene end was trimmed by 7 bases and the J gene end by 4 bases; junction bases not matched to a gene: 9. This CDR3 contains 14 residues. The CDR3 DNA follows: TGTGCCAGCACCTCGACAGGGATGAGCACTGAAGCTTTCTTT. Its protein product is CASTSTGMSTEAFF.

CDR3 region: CATSSGQGAGELFF. CDR3 nucleotide sequence: TGTGCCACCAGCAGCGGACAGGGGGCCGGGGAGCTGTTTTTT. The chain has TRBV15 and TRBJ2-2; 10 nucleotides match TRBD1. J lost 6 bases, V lost 3 bases, and 1 base had no gene match. CDR3 length: 14 amino acids. CDR1 is LNHNV, CDR2 YYDKDF, per germline (reference sequence).

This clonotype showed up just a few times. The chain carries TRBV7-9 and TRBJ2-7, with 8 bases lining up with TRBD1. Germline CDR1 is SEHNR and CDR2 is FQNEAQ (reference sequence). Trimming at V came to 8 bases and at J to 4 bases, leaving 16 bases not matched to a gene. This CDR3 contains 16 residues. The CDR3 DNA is TGTGCCAGCGCATTCGTGGGGGCTGGACAGGGATACGAGCAGTACTTC. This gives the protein CASAFVGAGQGYEQYF.

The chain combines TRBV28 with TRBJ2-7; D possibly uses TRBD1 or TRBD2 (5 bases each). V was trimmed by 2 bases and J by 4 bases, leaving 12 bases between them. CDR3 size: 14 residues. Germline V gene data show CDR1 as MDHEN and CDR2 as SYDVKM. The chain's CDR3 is CASSLRGAGYEQYF. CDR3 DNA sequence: TGTGCCAGCAGTTTAAGAGGGGCCGGGTACGAGCAGTACTTC.

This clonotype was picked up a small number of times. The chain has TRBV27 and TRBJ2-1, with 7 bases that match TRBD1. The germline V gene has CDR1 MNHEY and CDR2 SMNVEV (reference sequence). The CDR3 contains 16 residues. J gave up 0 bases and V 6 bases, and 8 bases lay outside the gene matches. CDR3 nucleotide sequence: TGTGCCAGCAGACCAGGGGGAACGAGCTCCTACAATGAGCAGTTCTTC. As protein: CASRPGGTSSYNEQFF.